The clone carrying this T cell receptor beta chain came up a few times. Germline V lookup: CDR1 SGHRS, CDR2 YFSETQ. The V segment lost 4 bases and the J segment 3 bases; nucleotides outside the gene matches: 11. The CDR3 is 16 residues long. The data were obtained in a study of identical twins. TCRdb re-analysed the 5' RACE reads in MiXCR, keeping a single row per CDR3 protein. The data contain some 660,000 distinct CDR3 sequences, under 9% of them seen just once; the ten biggest clones take up 0.8% to 1%. This sample also appeared in a second study, on yellow fever vaccine responses in identical twins.

This clonotype originated in a woman aged 18-35 years in good health. Material: PBMCs. The V call is TRBV5-1, the J call TRBJ2-7; 9 bases are shared with TRBD1. DNA for the CDR3: TGCGCCAGCAGCGAAGAGGACGGGACAGGGAGCTACGAGCAGTACTTC. It yields the protein CASSEEDGTGSYEQYF.